The subject of this entry is one TCR beta chain. Its antigen is as yet unknown. Carried by the TCR beta cDNA libraries were unique molecular identifiers. Each batch of about 0.9 to 10 million T cells produced hundreds of thousands of cDNA molecules. Each CDR3 protein is one row after TCRdb ran MiXCR on the PCR reads. The sample yields about 770,000 distinct CDR3 sequences, around 45% seen once. This sample stems from a study of post-analysis software for immune sequencing data. Looking at the study overall: The disease courses spanned relapsing-remitting, secondary progressive and progressive-relapsing forms of multiple sclerosis.

This CDR3 contains 13 residues. The germline CDR1 and CDR2 sequences are SGHAT and FQNNGV. V was trimmed by 3 bases and J by 2 bases, leaving 6 bases between them. Study observations and caveats: People with multiple sclerosis had a significantly lower normalized Chao1 diversity than controls did. Under F measure analysis, samples from one preparation batch co-clustered strongly. A handful of TRBV segments appeared more often in patients than in controls, and TRBV5-6, TRBV5-1 and TRBV20-1 were among these.

This sequence joins TRBV11-2 and TRBJ2-3; D remains unclear. Source material: blood. The TCR originated in a girl aged 5 to 17 with multiple sclerosis. For the CDR3, the DNA is TGTGCCAGCAGCTTTGTCCCCACAGATACGCAGTATTTT. Its protein is CASSFVPTDTQYF. The full variable domain, rest sourced from reference TRBV11-2 and TRBJ2-3, is EAGVAQSPRYKIIEKRQSVAFWCNPISGHATLYWYQQILGQGPKLLIQFQNNGVVDDSQLPKDRFSAERLKGVDSTLKIQPAKLEDSAVYLCASSFVPTDTQYFGPGTRLTVL.